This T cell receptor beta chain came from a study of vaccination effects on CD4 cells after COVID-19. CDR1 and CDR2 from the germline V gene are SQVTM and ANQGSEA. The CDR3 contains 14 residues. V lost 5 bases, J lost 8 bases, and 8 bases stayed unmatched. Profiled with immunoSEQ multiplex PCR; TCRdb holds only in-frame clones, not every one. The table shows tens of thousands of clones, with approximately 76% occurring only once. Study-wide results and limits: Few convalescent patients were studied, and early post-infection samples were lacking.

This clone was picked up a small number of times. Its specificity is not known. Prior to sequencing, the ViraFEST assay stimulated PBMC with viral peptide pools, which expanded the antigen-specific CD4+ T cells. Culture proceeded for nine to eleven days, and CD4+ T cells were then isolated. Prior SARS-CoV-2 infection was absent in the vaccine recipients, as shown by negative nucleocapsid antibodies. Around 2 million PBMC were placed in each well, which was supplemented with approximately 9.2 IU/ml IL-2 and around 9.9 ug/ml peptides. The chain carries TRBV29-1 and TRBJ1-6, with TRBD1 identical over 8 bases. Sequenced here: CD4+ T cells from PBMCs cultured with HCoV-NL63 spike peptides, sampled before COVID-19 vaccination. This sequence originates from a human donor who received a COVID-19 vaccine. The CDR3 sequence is CSVQISGGDSPLHF. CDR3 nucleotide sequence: TGCAGCGTTCAAATCTCAGGGGGCGATTCACCCCTCCACTTT.